The present T cell receptor (beta chain) was sequenced within a study of blood T cell repertoires in COVID-19. Study summary: Whether acute or convalescent, the COVID-19 samples came from the United States, Italy and Spain. The analysed material was cDNA or gDNA that came from T cells, B-cell-depleted T cells, or PBMCs.

The CDR3 has 13 residues. V lost 7 bases and J lost 4, with 13 bases in between. CDR1 and CDR2 from the germline V gene are SNHLY and FYNNEI. In the original workflow: Estimation of nucleated cell counts was performed using reference gene primer amplification. Data came from immunoSEQ multiplex PCR; TCRdb stores just in-frame clones and leaves some out. The V and J calls and clone size were taken over from that table, and D and trimming were inferred from the DNA. The sample holds fewer than 450,000 clones, about 93% seen once. The receptor was derived from a woman aged 18-30 years who had recovered from COVID-19. The sequenced material came from peripheral blood. This chain connects TRBV2 to TRBJ2-5; perhaps TRBD1 as D (6 bases). The CDR3 DNA follows: TGTGCCAGCACCGCAAACAGGGCAGAGACCCAGTACTTC. Translation: CASTANRAETQYF.